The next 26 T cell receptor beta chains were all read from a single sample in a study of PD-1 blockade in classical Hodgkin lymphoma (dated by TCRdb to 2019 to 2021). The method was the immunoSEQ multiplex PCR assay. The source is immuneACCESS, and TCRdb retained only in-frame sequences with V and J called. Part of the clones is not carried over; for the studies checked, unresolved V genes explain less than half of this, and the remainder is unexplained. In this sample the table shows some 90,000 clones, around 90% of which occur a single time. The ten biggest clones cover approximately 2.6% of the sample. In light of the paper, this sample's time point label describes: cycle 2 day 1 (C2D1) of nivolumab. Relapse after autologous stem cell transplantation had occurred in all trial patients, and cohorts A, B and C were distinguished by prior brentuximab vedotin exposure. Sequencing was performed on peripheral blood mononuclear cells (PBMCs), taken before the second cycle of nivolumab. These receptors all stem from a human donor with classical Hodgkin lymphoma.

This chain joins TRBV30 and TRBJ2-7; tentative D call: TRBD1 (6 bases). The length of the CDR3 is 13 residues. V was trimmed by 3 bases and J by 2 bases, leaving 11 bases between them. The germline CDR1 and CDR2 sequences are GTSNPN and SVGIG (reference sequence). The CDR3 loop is CAWSETGPYEQYF. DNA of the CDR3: TGTGCCTGGAGCGAGACAGGTCCCTACGAGCAGTACTTC.

Here the CDR3 reads CASSYSRDPGGYTF. The DNA of the CDR3 is TGTGCCAGCAGTTACTCACGGGACCCAGGAGGCTACACCTTC. This rearrangement joins TRBV6-6 to TRBJ1-2; TRBD1 is a possible D gene (5 bases). V was trimmed by 0 bases and J by 8 bases, leaving 13 bases between them. Germline CDR1 reads MNHNY; CDR2 reads SVGAGI (reference sequence). This CDR3 is built from 14 residues.

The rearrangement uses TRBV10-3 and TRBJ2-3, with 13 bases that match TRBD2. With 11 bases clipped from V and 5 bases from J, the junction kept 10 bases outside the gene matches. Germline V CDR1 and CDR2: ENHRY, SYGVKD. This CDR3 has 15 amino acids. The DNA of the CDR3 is TGTGCCGCCCGGACTAGCGGGAGATTTGGAGATACGCAGTATTTT. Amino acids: CAARTSGRFGDTQYF.

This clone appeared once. The DNA of the CDR3 is TGTGCCAGCAAAGCGGGTAGCAATCAGCCCCAGCATTTT. This sequence encodes CASKAGSNQPQHF. The gene calls are TRBV2 and TRBJ1-5; D gene unclear. This CDR3 has 13 residues. Trimming pared 7 bases from V and 0 bases from J, leaving 7 bases between. Germline V lookup: CDR1 SNHLY, CDR2 FYNNEI.

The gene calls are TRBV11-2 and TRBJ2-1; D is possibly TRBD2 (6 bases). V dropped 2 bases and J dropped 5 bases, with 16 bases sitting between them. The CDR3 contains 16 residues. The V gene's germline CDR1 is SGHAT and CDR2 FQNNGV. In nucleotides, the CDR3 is TGTGCCAGCAGCTTATTCTTCCAGCGGGCCCACAATGAGCAGTTCTTC. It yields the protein CASSLFFQRAHNEQFF.

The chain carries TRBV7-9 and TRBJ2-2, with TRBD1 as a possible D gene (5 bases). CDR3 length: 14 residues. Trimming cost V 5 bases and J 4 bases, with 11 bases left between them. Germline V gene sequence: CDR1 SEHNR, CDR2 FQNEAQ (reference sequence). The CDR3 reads CASSPQGRTGELFF. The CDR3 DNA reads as TGTGCCAGCAGCCCGCAGGGTCGCACCGGGGAGCTGTTTTTT.

CDR3 bases: TGTGCCAGCAGTGAATGGGTTAGCAGGCCCGGGGAGCTGTTTTTT. Protein product: CASSEWVSRPGELFF. The gene calls are TRBV6-1 and TRBJ2-2; no firm D call. From germline, CDR1 is MNHNS and CDR2 SASEGT. V shed 2 bases and J shed 6 bases, with 13 bases lying between them. The CDR3 is 15 residues long.

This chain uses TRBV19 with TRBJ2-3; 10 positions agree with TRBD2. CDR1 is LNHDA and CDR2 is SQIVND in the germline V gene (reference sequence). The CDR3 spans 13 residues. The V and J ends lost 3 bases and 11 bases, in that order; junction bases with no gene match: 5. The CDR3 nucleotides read TGTGCCAGTAGTATCGGACTAGCGGAAATGCAGTATTTT. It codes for CASSIGLAEMQYF.

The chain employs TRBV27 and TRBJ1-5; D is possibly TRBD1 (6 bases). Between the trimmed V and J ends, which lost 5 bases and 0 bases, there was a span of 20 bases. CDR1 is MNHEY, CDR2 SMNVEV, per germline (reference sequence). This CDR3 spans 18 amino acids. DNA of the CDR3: TGTGCCAGCAGTCCCTACGAGGACAGACCTCTTAGCAATCAGCCCCAGCATTTT. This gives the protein CASSPYEDRPLSNQPQHF.

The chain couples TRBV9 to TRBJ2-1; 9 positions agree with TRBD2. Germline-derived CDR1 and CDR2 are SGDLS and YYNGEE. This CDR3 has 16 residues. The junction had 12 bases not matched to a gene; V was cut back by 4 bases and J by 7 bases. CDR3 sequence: CASSPSPGLAPNEQFF. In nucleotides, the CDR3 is TGTGCCAGCAGCCCAAGTCCCGGACTAGCGCCGAATGAGCAGTTCTTC.

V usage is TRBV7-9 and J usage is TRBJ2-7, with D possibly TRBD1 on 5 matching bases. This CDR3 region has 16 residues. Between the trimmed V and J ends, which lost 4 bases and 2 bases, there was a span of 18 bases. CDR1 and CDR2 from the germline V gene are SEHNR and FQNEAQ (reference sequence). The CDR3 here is CASSSNPLSGTYEQYF. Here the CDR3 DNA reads TGTGCCAGCAGCTCCAACCCCCTTTCAGGGACCTACGAGCAGTACTTC.

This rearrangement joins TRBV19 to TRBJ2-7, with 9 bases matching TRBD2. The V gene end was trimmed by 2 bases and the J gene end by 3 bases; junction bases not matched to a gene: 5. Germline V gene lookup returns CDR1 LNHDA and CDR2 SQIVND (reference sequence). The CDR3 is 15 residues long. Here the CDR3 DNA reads TGTGCCAGTAGTATATGGGGTAGCGGGAGCTACGAGCAGTACTTC. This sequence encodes CASSIWGSGSYEQYF.

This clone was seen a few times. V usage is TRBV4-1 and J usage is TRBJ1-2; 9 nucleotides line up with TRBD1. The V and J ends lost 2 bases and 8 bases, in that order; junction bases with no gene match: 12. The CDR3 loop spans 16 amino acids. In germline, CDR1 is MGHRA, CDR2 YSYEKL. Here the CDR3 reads CASSQLPGQGTSGYTF. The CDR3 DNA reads TGCGCCAGCAGCCAACTACCGGGACAGGGCACCTCAGGCTACACCTTC.

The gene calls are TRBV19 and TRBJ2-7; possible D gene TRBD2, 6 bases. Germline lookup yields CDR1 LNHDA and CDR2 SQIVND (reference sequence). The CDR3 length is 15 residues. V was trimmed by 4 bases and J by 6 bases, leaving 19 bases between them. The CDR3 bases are TGTGCCAGTAGTACCCCGGGCCAACTGCGGGGCGAGCAGTACTTC. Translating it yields CASSTPGQLRGEQYF.

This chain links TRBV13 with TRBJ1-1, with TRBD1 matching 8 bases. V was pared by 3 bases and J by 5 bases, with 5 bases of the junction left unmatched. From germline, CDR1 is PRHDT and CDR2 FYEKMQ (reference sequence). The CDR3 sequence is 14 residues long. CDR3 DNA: TGTGCCAGCAGCTTTAGGACAGGGCGGACTGAAGCTTTCTTT. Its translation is CASSFRTGRTEAFF.

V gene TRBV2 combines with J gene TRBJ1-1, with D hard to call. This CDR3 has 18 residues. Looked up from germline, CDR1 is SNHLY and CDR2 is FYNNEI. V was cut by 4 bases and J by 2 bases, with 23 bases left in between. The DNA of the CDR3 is TGTGCCAGCAGTGTCGGCGGGCGGTCGGGGTTGGGAAACACTGAAGCTTTCTTT. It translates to CASSVGGRSGLGNTEAFF.

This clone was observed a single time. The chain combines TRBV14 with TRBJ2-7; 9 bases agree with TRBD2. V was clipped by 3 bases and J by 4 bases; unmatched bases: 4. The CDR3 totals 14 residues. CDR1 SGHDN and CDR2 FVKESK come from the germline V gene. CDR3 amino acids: CASSHSGSRYEQYF. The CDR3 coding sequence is TGTGCCAGCAGCCATAGCGGGAGCCGGTACGAGCAGTACTTC.

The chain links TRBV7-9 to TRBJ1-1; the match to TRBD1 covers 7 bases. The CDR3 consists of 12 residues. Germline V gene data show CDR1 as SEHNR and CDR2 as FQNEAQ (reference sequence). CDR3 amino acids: CGAGGRDTEAFF. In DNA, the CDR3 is TGTGGCGCAGGGGGACGAGACACTGAAGCTTTCTTT.

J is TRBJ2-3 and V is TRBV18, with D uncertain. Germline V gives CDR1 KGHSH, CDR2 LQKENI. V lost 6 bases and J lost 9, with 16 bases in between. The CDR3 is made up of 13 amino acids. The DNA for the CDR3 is TGTGCCAGCTCTCCTGACTGGGCTGAGACGCAGTATTTT. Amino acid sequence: CASSPDWAETQYF. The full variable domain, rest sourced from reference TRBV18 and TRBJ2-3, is NAGVMQNPRHLVRRRGQEARLRCSPMKGHSHVYWYRQLPEEGLKFMVYLQKENIIDESGMPKERFSAEFPKEGPSILRIQQVVRGDSAAYFCASSPDWAETQYFGPGTRLTVL.

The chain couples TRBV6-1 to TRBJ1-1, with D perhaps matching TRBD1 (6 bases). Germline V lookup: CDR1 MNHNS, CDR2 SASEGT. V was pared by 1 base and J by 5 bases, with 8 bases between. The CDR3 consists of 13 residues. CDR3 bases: TGTGCCAGCAGTGAAGGTCAGGGGACTGAAGCTTTCTTT. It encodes CASSEGQGTEAFF.

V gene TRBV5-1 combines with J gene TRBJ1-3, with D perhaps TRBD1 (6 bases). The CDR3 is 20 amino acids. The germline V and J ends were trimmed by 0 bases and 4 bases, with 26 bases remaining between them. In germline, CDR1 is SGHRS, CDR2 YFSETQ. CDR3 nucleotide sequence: TGCGCCAGCAGCTTGGTCAGGTCCAACGACAGGAGCAGCCTGGGAAACACCATATATTTT. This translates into CASSLVRSNDRSSLGNTIYF.

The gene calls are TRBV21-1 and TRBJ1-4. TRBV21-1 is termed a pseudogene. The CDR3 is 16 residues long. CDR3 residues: CASSPLGEGGNEKLFF. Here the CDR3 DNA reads TGTGCCAGCAGCCCCCTTGGGGAGGGGGGTAATGAAAAACTGTTTTTT.

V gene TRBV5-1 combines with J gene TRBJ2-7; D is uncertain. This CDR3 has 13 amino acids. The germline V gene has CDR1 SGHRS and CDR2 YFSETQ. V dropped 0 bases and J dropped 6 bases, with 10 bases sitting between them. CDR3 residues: CASSLEGGGEQYF. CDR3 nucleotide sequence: TGCGCCAGCAGCTTGGAGGGCGGTGGCGAGCAGTACTTC.

The CDR3: CASSLGLRGLEQFF. DNA for the CDR3: TGTGCCAGCAGCTTGGGCCTACGCGGACTAGAGCAGTTCTTC. The chain combines TRBV27 with TRBJ2-1; D perhaps matches TRBD2 (6 bases). CDR3 size: 14 residues. Trimming pared 6 bases from V and 10 bases from J, leaving 19 bases between. Germline CDR1 reads MNHEY; CDR2 reads SMNVEV (reference sequence).

The CDR3 DNA is TGTGCCAGCAGCTTAGTCTCCACCTACGAGCAGTACTTC. This translates into CASSLVSTYEQYF. J is TRBJ2-7 and V is TRBV13, with D hard to call. Deletions cut 1 base from V and 2 bases from J, with 6 bases between. The CDR3 runs to 13 residues. Germline CDR1 and CDR2: PRHDT and FYEKMQ (reference sequence).

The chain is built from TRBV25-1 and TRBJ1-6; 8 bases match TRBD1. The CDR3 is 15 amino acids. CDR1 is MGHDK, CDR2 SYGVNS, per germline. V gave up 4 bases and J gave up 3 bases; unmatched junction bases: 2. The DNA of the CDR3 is TGTGCCAGCAGTGCAGGACAGGGCTATAATTCACCCCTCCACTTT. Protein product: CASSAGQGYNSPLHF.